This paragraph reports one TCR beta chain. Antigen specificity is unknown. With 60 Vbeta and 13 Jbeta primers, the PCR was carried out. Generated by immunoSEQ multiplex PCR, the TCRdb table keeps only in-frame clones and is missing some. The sample includes some 120,000 clones, about 76% of them seen just once. This sample stems from a study of cytomegalovirus exposure and HLA in healthy donors. Notes on the study in general: Some V segments could not be told apart, so they were left out, TRBV6-2 and TRBV6-3 among them.

The CDR3 runs to 16 residues. The germline V gene has CDR1 SGHDT and CDR2 YYEEEE. The germline V and J ends were trimmed by 4 bases and 0 bases, with 14 bases remaining between them. The rearrangement links TRBV5-6 to TRBJ1-3, with no clear D. Sequenced material: PBMCs. The source is a woman aged 40 to 50 in good health and CMV-seronegative. The CDR3 nucleotides are TGTGCCAGCAGCCACATTAACCAGATCTCTGGAAACACCATATATTTT. Its protein is CASSHINQISGNTIYF.